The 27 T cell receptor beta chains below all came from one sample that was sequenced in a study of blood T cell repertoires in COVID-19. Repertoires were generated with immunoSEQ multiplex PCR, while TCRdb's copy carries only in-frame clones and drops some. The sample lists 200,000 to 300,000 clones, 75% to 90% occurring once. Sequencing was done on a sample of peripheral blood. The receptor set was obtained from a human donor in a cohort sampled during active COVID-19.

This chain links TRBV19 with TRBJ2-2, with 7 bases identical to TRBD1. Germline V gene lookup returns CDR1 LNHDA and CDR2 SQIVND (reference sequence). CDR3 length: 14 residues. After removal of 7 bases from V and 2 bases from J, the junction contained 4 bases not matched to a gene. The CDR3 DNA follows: TGTGCCAGTACCACAGGGGTTAACACCGGGGAGCTGTTTTTT. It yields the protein CASTTGVNTGELFF.

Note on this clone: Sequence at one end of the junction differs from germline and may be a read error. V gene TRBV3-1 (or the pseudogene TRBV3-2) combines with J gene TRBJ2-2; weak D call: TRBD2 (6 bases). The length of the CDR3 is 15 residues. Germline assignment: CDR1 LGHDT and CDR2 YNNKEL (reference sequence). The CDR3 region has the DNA TGTGCCAGTAGCCACCTAGCGATAACCACCGGGGAGCTGTTTTTT. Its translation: CASSHLAITTGELFF.

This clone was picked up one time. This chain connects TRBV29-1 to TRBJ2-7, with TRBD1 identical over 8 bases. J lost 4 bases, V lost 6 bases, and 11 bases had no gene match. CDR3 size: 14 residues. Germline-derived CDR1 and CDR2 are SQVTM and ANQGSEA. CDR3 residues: CSVARTGSRYEQYF. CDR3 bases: TGCAGCGTCGCCCGGACAGGGTCGAGGTACGAGCAGTACTTC.

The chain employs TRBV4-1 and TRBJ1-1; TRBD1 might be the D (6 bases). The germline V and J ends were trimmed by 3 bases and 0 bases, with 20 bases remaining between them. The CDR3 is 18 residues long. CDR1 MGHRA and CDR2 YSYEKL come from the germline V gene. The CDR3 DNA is TGCGCCAGCAGCCACGCGGGTGGACAGCTACCCTTGAACACTGAAGCTTTCTTT. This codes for CASSHAGGQLPLNTEAFF.

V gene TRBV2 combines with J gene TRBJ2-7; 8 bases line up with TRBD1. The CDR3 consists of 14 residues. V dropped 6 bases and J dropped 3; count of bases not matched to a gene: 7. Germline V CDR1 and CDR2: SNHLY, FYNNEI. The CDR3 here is CASRRDRYFYEQYF. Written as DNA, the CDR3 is TGTGCCAGCAGACGGGACAGGTATTTCTACGAGCAGTACTTC.

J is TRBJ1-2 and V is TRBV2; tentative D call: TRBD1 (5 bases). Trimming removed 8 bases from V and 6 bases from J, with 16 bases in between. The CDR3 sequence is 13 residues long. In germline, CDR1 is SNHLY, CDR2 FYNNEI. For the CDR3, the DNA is TGTGCCAGCGGCAGGGATTTGAATAATGGCTACACCTTC. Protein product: CASGRDLNNGYTF.

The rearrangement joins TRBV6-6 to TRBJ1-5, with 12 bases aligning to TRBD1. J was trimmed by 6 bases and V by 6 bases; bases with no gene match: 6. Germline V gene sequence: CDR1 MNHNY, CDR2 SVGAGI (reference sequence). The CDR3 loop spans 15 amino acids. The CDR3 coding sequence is TGTGCCAGCAGACCGGGACAGGGGGCTGTTCAGCCCCAGCATTTT. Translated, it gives CASRPGQGAVQPQHF.

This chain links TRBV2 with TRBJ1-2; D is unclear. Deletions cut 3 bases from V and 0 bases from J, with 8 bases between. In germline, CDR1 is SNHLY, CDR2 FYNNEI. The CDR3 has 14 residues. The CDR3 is CASSELRANYGYTF. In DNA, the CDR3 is TGTGCCAGCAGTGAGCTGAGAGCTAACTATGGCTACACCTTC.

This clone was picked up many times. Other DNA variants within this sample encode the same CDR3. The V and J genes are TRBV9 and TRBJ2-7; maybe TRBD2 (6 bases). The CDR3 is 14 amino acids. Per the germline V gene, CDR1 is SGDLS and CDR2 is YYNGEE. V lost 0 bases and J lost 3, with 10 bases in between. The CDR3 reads CASSVGSGSYEQYF. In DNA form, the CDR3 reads TGTGCCAGCAGCGTAGGTTCCGGGAGCTACGAGCAGTACTTC. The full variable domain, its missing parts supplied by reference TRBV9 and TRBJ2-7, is DSGVTQTPKHLITATGQRVTLRCSPRSGDLSVYWYQQSLDQGLQFLIQYYNGEERAKGNILERFSAQQFPDLHSELNLSSLELGDSALYFCASSVGSGSYEQYFGPGTRLTVT.

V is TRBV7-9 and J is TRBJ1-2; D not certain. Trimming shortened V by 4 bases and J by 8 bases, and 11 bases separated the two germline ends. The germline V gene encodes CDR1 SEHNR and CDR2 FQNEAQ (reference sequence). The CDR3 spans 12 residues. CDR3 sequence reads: CASSSPSGGYTF. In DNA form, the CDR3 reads TGTGCCAGCAGCTCCCCCTCGGGGGGCTACACCTTC.

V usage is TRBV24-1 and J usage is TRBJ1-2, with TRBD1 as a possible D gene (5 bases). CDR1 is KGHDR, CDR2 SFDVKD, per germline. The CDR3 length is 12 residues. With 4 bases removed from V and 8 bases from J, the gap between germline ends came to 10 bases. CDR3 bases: TGTGCCACCAGTGACAGGGTGGAAGGCTACACCTTC. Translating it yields CATSDRVEGYTF.

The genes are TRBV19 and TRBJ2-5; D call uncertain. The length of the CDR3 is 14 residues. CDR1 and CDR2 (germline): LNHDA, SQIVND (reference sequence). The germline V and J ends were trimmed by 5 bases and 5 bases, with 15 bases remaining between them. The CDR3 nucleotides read TGTGCCAGTAGTCCTCTAGAGAGGCGGGAGACCCAGTACTTC. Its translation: CASSPLERRETQYF.

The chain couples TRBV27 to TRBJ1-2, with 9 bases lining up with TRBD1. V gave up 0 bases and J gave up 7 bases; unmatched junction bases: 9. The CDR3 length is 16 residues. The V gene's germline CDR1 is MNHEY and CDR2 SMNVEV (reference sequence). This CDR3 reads CASSLSRDRVSGGYTF. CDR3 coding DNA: TGTGCCAGCAGTTTATCGCGGGACAGGGTTAGCGGTGGCTACACCTTC.

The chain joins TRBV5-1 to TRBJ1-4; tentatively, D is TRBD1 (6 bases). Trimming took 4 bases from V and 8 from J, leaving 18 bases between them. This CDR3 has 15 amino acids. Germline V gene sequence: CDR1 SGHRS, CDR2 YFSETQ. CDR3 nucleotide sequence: TGCGCCAGCAGCCCGAGAGACAGGTGGCGCGAAAAACTGTTTTTT. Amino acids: CASSPRDRWREKLFF.

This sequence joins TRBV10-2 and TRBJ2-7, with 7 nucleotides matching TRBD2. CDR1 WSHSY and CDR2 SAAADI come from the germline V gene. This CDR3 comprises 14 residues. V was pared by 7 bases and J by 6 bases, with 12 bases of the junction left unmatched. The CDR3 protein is CASIGLGLVAEQYF. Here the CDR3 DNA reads TGCGCCAGCATAGGACTAGGACTAGTTGCCGAGCAGTACTTC.

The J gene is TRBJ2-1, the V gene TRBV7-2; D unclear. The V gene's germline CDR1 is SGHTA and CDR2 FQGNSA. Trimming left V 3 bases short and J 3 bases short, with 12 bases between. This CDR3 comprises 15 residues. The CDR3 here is CASSFRIQRYNEQFF. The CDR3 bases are TGTGCCAGCAGCTTTAGAATTCAGCGCTACAATGAGCAGTTCTTC.

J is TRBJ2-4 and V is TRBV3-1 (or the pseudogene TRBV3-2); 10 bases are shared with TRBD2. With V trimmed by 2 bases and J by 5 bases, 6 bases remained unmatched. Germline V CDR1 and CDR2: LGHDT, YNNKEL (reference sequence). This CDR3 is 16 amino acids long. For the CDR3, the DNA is TGTGCCAGCAGCCAATGGCTTGGGACTAGCGAAAACATTCAGTACTTC. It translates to CASSQWLGTSENIQYF.

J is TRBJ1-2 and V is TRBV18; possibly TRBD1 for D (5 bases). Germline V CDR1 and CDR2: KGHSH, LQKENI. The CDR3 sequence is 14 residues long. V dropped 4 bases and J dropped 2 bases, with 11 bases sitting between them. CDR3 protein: CASSRPTENYGYTF. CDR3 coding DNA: TGTGCCAGCTCACGGCCGACAGAGAACTATGGCTACACCTTC.

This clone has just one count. CDR3 amino acids: CASTLDRGYEQFF. The DNA of the CDR3 is TGTGCCAGCACCCTAGACAGGGGCTATGAGCAGTTCTTC. This chain joins TRBV6-6 and TRBJ2-1, with TRBD1 matching 8 bases. The V gene end was trimmed by 7 bases and the J gene end by 8 bases; junction bases not matched to a gene: 7. Germline V gene data show CDR1 as MNHNY and CDR2 as SVGAGI (reference sequence). CDR3 size: 13 residues.

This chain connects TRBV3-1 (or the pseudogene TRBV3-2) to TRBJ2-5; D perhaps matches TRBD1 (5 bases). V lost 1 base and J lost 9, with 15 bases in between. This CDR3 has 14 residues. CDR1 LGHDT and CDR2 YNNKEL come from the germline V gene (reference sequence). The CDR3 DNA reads TGTGCCAGCAGCCAAGCCCAGGGTCTCAAGGCCCAGTACTTC. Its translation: CASSQAQGLKAQYF.

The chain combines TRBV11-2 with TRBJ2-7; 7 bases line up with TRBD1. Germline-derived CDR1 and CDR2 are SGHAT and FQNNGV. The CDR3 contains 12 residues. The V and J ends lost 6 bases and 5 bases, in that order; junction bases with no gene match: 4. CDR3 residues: CASSRDRDEQYF. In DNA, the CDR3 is TGTGCCAGCAGTCGTGACAGGGACGAGCAGTACTTC.

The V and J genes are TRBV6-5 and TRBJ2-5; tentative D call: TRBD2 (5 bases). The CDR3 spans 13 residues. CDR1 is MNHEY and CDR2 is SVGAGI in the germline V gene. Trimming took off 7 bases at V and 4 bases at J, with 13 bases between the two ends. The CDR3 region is CASKYGLRETQYF. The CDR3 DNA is TGTGCCAGCAAATATGGACTGCGAGAGACCCAGTACTTC.

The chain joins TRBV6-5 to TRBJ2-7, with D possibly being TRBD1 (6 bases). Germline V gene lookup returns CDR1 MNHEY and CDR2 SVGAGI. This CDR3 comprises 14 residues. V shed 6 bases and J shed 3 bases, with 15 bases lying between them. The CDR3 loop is CASSQNRVFYEQYF. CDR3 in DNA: TGTGCCAGCAGCCAGAACAGGGTCTTCTACGAGCAGTACTTC.

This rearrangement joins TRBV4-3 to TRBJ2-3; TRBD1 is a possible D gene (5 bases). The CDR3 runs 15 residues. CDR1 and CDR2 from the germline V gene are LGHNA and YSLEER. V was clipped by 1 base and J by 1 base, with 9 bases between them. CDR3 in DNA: TGCGCCAGCAGCCAAGCAGGGCCCGGCACAGATACGCAGTATTTT. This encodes CASSQAGPGTDTQYF.

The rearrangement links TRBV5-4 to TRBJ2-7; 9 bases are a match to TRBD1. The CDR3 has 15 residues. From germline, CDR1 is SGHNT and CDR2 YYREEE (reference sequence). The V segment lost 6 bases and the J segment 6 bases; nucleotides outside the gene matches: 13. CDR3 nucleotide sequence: TGTGCCAGCACCGTACAGGGGGCGCCTAGGCTCGAGCAGTACTTC. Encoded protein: CASTVQGAPRLEQYF.

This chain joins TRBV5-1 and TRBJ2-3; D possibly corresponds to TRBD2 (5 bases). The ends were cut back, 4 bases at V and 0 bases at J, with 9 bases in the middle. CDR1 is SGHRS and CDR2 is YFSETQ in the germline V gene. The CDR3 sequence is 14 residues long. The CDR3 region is CASSKEASTDTQYF. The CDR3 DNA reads TGCGCCAGCAGCAAGGAGGCTAGCACAGATACGCAGTATTTT.

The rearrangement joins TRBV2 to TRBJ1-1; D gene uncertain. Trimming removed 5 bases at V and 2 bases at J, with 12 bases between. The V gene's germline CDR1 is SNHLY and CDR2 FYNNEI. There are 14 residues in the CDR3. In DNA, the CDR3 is TGTGCCAGCAGTCCCAGATACCCAAACACTGAAGCTTTCTTT. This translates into CASSPRYPNTEAFF.